These 2 T cell receptor beta chains share one sample of origin, sequenced in a study of PD-1 blockade in classical Hodgkin lymphoma. The table came from immunoSEQ multiplex PCR; TCRdb's copy has only in-frame clones and leaves some out. The sample lists 66,000 or so clones, about two thirds occurring once. Every single patient, without exception, relapsed after autologous stem cell transplantation, and brentuximab vedotin exposure varied. This material consisted of peripheral blood mononuclear cells (PBMCs), taken before the second cycle of nivolumab. The receptors shown here come from a human donor with classical Hodgkin lymphoma.

The chain combines TRBV9 with TRBJ2-2; D may be TRBD2 (5 bases). The V end was cut by 3 bases, the J end by 11 bases, with 11 bases between. CDR1 and CDR2 (germline): SGDLS, YYNGEE. The CDR3 has 12 residues. The CDR3 nucleotides are TGTGCCAGCAGCGGAGGGTCGGGAGAGCTGTTTTTT. The encoded protein is CASSGGSGELFF.

This clone has just one count. The chain has TRBV27 and TRBJ1-1; 8 bases align to TRBD1. This CDR3 comprises 14 residues. Unmatched junction bases numbered 6, after V lost 7 bases and J lost 2 bases. Germline values: CDR1 MNHEY, CDR2 SMNVEV (reference sequence). In DNA, the CDR3 is TGTGCCAGCACCCCGGACAGGGATAACACTGAAGCTTTCTTT. Translating it yields CASTPDRDNTEAFF.